What follows describes a single TCR beta chain. The entry originates in a study of blood T cell repertoires in COVID-19. Study details: Samples of COVID-19 (acute and convalescent) were obtained from the United States, Italy and Spain. The analysed material was cDNA or gDNA that came from T cells, B-cell-depleted T cells, or PBMCs.

This CDR3 has 15 amino acids. V shed 5 bases and J shed 0 bases, with 14 bases lying between them. Germline lookup yields CDR1 SGHAT and CDR2 FQNNGV. Per the original data handling: Reference gene primers were amplified, and this amplification served to estimate nucleated cell counts. Some clones are missing from TCRdb's copy, which holds only in-frame ones; the method was immunoSEQ multiplex PCR. That table supplies the V and J calls and clone size; D and trimming were determined from the DNA. This table holds tens of thousands of clones, roughly nine tenths found once. This receptor was obtained from a man between 60 and 75 years old with acute or convalescent COVID-19. The sequenced sample was peripheral blood. This chain joins TRBV11-2 and TRBJ2-7; D might be TRBD1 (5 bases). CDR3 region: CASSPRTPSSYEQYF. The CDR3 DNA reads as TGTGCCAGCAGCCCGCGGACACCTAGCTCCTACGAGCAGTACTTC.